The 26 T cell receptor beta chains below come from one sample, sequenced in a study of molecular identifiers for immune sequencing clone quantification. TCRdb reanalysed the PCR reads using MiXCR and keeps one entry per CDR3 protein. The data show about 640,000 distinct CDR3 sequences, nearly 20% seen once. The sequencing sample was made of naive CD8+ T cells from blood, with Jurkat cell RNA spiked in. The subset denotes: FACS-sorted CD8+CD4-CCR7+CD45RA+ naive T cells. The source is a human donor in good health. Some libraries in this study had Jurkat cell RNA spiked in.

For this clonotype: Mismatch with germline at one junction end may stem from a read error. V and J are TRBV6-2 or TRBV6-3 and TRBJ2-1; 7 nucleotides align to TRBD2. This CDR3 has 13 residues. Per germline, CDR1 MNHEY and CDR2 SVGEGT. CDR3 nucleotide sequence: TGTGCCAGCAGTTATCGGGACTACAATGAGCAGGTCTTC. This sequence encodes CASSYRDYNEQVF.

The CDR3 spells CASSLAPTGRVYANYGYTF. The CDR3 nucleotides are TGTGCCAGCAGCTTAGCGCCCACCGGAAGGGTTTATGCTAACTATGGCTACACCTTC. The rearrangement links TRBV7-9 to TRBJ1-2, with D uncertain. Germline V gene lookup returns CDR1 SEHNR and CDR2 FQNEAQ (reference sequence). The CDR3 is made up of 19 amino acids. Trimming took off 0 bases at V and 0 bases at J, with 20 bases between the two ends.

The chain is built from TRBV10-2 and TRBJ2-5, with a possible D match to TRBD1 (6 bases). Germline CDR1 and CDR2: WSHSY and SAAADI. The CDR3 consists of 16 residues. The ends were cut back, 2 bases at V and 1 base at J, with 14 bases in the middle. CDR3 sequence (DNA): TGCGCCAGCAGTGAGATGGTGGGGGCAACCCAAGAGACCCAGTACTTC. Translating gives CASSEMVGATQETQYF.

There are many counts of this clonotype. The chain links TRBV7-8 to TRBJ2-3; 7 bases are a match to TRBD1. From germline, CDR1 is SGHVS and CDR2 FQNEAQ. This CDR3 spans 15 amino acids. V was pared by 5 bases and J by 3 bases, with 8 bases of the junction left unmatched. CDR3 coding DNA: TGTGCCAGCAGCGTAGACAGGGACCCTACAGATACGCAGTATTTT. Amino acid sequence: CASSVDRDPTDTQYF.

This clonotype has just a few counts. The rearrangement links TRBV9 to TRBJ1-1; the match to TRBD1 covers 9 bases. The CDR3 runs to 15 residues. Germline V gives CDR1 SGDLS, CDR2 YYNGEE. The junction had 11 bases not matched to a gene; V was cut back by 7 bases and J by 4 bases. The CDR3 bases are TGTGCCAGCGAAGCCCTACAGACAGGGGGCACTGAAGCTTTCTTT. It translates to CASEALQTGGTEAFF.

This clonotype was detected ten times or more. The V and J genes are TRBV20-1 and TRBJ1-2, with D tentatively TRBD1 (6 bases). The germline CDR1 and CDR2 sequences are DFQATT and SNEGSKA (reference sequence). The CDR3 sequence is 12 residues long. V dropped 6 bases and J dropped 1 base, with 9 bases sitting between them. The chain's CDR3 is CSARTDNYGYTF. The CDR3 region has the DNA TGCAGTGCCAGGACAGATAACTATGGCTACACCTTC.

This clonotype has a handful of counts. This chain joins TRBV19 and TRBJ2-3; 8 bases agree with TRBD2. CDR1 LNHDA and CDR2 SQIVND come from the germline V gene (reference sequence). After removal of 1 base from V and 5 bases from J, the junction contained 5 bases not matched to a gene. This CDR3 has 15 residues. The CDR3 DNA is TGTGCCAGTAGTATAGCGGGAGGGCCGCAAGATACGCAGTATTTT. Translating gives CASSIAGGPQDTQYF.

This clonotype occurred a few times. This sequence joins TRBV2 and TRBJ1-5, with 11 bases aligning to TRBD1. The V segment lost 6 bases and the J segment 6 bases; nucleotides outside the gene matches: 10. The CDR3 extends over 16 amino acids. Germline CDR1 is SNHLY and CDR2 is FYNNEI. Here the CDR3 reads CASSLGTGGSSQPQHF. DNA for the CDR3: TGTGCCAGCAGCTTAGGGACAGGGGGGTCTTCTCAGCCCCAGCATTTT.

At least ten counts were recorded for this clonotype. The chain links TRBV5-1 to TRBJ2-7; TRBD1 matches at 8 bases. This CDR3 comprises 13 residues. Per germline, CDR1 SGHRS and CDR2 YFSETQ. Losses at the gene ends were 4 bases for V and 5 bases for J; bases not matched to a gene: 5. The CDR3 nucleotides are TGCGCCAGCAGCATAGGACAGGGCCACGAGCAGTACTTC. This encodes CASSIGQGHEQYF.

This clonotype was recorded many times. This chain joins TRBV7-9 and TRBJ1-2; D might be TRBD1 (5 bases). Germline CDR1 reads SEHNR; CDR2 reads FQNEAQ (reference sequence). V lost 5 bases, J lost 2 bases, and 9 bases lay in between. CDR3 size: 13 residues. The chain's CDR3 is CASSETGNYGYTF. The DNA of the CDR3 is TGTGCCAGCAGCGAAACAGGAAACTATGGCTACACCTTC.

This clonotype was counted many times. This chain connects TRBV24-1 to TRBJ2-1; tentative D call: TRBD1 (5 bases). Germline V lookup: CDR1 KGHDR, CDR2 SFDVKD. The CDR3 is made up of 13 amino acids. With 7 bases removed from V and 3 bases from J, the gap between germline ends came to 9 bases. The CDR3 DNA follows: TGTGCCACCAGACAGGACCTCTACAATGAGCAGTTCTTC. Translating gives CATRQDLYNEQFF.

This clonotype was seen a handful of times. This chain joins TRBV19 and TRBJ1-2; D gene unclear. Germline assignment: CDR1 LNHDA and CDR2 SQIVND (reference sequence). The CDR3 extends over 15 amino acids. Trimming cost V 3 bases and J 4 bases, with 15 bases left between them. In nucleotides, the CDR3 is TGTGCCAGTAGTATCAAGCCGGCAATACCCTATGGCTACACCTTC. Protein sequence: CASSIKPAIPYGYTF.

Concerning this clonotype: The junction differs from germline at one of its ends, possibly a read error. The chain uses TRBV24-1 and TRBJ2-1; TRBD2 matches at 7 bases. The V gene's germline CDR1 is KGHDR and CDR2 SFDVKD. The CDR3 extends over 16 amino acids. DNA of the CDR3: TGTGCCACCAGTGGTAGACTAGCCAGCTCCTACAATGAGCAGTCCTTC. Translating it yields CATSGRLASSYNEQSF.

This clonotype was recorded at least ten times. The rearrangement uses TRBV5-6 and TRBJ2-1; D perhaps matches TRBD2 (6 bases). Trimming pared 4 bases from V and 3 bases from J, leaving 23 bases between. Germline values: CDR1 SGHDT, CDR2 YYEEEE. The CDR3 totals 18 residues. Here the CDR3 DNA reads TGTGCCAGCAGCCCCACTGGGGCCACTAGCCTGGTCTACAATGAGCAGTTCTTC. It yields the protein CASSPTGATSLVYNEQFF.

This clonotype has a handful of counts. The chain couples TRBV18 to TRBJ2-5, with 7 bases fitting TRBD2. CDR1 KGHSH and CDR2 LQKENI come from the germline V gene. The CDR3 loop spans 15 amino acids. V dropped 5 bases and J dropped 7; count of bases not matched to a gene: 13. The CDR3 region is CASSSGLDGWGTQYF. In nucleotides, the CDR3 is TGTGCCAGCTCATCTGGACTAGACGGCTGGGGGACCCAGTACTTC. Drawing the rest from reference TRBV18 and TRBJ2-5, the complete variable domain is NAGVMQNPRHLVRRRGQEARLRCSPMKGHSHVYWYRQLPEEGLKFMVYLQKENIIDESGMPKERFSAEFPKEGPSILRIQQVVRGDSAAYFCASSSGLDGWGTQYFGPGTRLLVL.

This clonotype was observed many times. The V call is TRBV4-1, the J call TRBJ2-7; 10 bases are shared with TRBD2. Germline loops: CDR1 MGHRA, CDR2 YSYEKL. The J segment lost 2 bases and the V segment lost 0 bases, leaving 13 bases of the junction unmatched. This CDR3 spans 19 amino acids. The CDR3 is CASSQDVGLAGAYTYEQYF. The CDR3 nucleotides read TGCGCCAGCAGCCAAGACGTAGGGCTAGCGGGGGCCTATACCTACGAGCAGTACTTC.

This clonotype came up a few times. This chain connects TRBV4-1 to TRBJ2-5; D gene ambiguous. Germline V gives CDR1 MGHRA, CDR2 YSYEKL. The CDR3 has 15 residues. The ends were cut back, 0 bases at V and 1 base at J, with 9 bases in the middle. The CDR3 DNA sequence: TGCGCCAGCAGCCAAGAGTCCCGAAGCCAAGAGACCCAGTACTTC. This sequence encodes CASSQESRSQETQYF.

Remarks on this clonotype: A much larger clone differs by one base, so this may be a read error. The chain has TRBV6-1 and TRBJ1-1, with 7 bases identical to TRBD1. Germline V gives CDR1 MNHNS, CDR2 SASEGT. The CDR3 consists of 15 residues. CDR3 sequence reads: CASSEDDRESTEALF. In DNA form, the CDR3 reads TGTGCCAGCAGTGAAGACGACAGGGAGAGTACTGAAGCTCTCTTT.

This rearrangement joins TRBV12-3 or TRBV12-4 to TRBJ2-7; TRBD1 aligns across 8 bases. The CDR3 contains 16 residues. The V gene end was trimmed by 0 bases and the J gene end by 1 base; junction bases not matched to a gene: 5. The CDR3 region has the DNA TGTGCCAGCAGTTTAGCGACAGGGGTGGATTCCTACGAGCAGTACTTC. Encoded protein: CASSLATGVDSYEQYF.

Turning to this clonotype: Just one base apart from a much larger clone, this may be a read error. V and J are TRBV15 and TRBJ2-7; possible D gene TRBD1, 6 bases. V lost 7 bases, J lost 6 bases, and 19 bases lay in between. The CDR3 sequence is 14 residues long. In germline, CDR1 is LNHNV, CDR2 YYDKDF (reference sequence). The DNA of the CDR3 is TGTGCCACCAACAGGGAGAGATACCCCCCCGAGCAGTACTTC. It yields the protein CATNRERYPPEQYF.

This clonotype has at least ten counts. This sequence joins TRBV28 and TRBJ2-3; D possibly corresponds to TRBD1 (6 bases). This CDR3 spans 14 amino acids. The V and J ends lost 5 bases and 1 base respectively, with 10 bases between them. Germline V gene lookup returns CDR1 MDHEN and CDR2 SYDVKM. CDR3 region: CASSTGTGTDTQYF. CDR3 DNA: TGTGCCAGCAGTACAGGGACGGGCACAGATACGCAGTATTTT.

To note about this clonotype: A much more abundant neighbour one base away suggests this may be a read error. The genes are TRBV7-9 and TRBJ2-7; 10 bases are a match to TRBD1. Germline V gives CDR1 SEHNR, CDR2 FQNEAQ (reference sequence). The CDR3 is 15 amino acids. The CDR3 DNA is TGTGCCAGCGGCTTAGGACAGGGGGGATTAGTCGGGCAGTACTTC. It encodes CASGLGQGGLVGQYF.

Notes on this clonotype: A read error may explain this, as a much larger clone is one base away. This chain links TRBV19 with TRBJ2-7, with D unresolved. V gave up 5 bases and J gave up 0 bases, with 11 bases separating them. Per the germline V gene, CDR1 is LNHDA and CDR2 is SQIVND (reference sequence). This CDR3 comprises 14 residues. CDR3 protein: CASSDPGCSYEQYF. In nucleotides, the CDR3 is TGTGCCAGTAGTGACCCCGGCTGCTCCTACGAGCAGTACTTC.

The genes are TRBV7-9 and TRBJ2-3; tentative D call: TRBD1 (5 bases). V was shortened by 1 base and J by 4 bases, with 12 bases between the two germline ends. Germline CDR1 SEHNR, CDR2 FQNEAQ (reference sequence). This CDR3 region has 15 residues. The CDR3 loop is CASSLGWGSSDTQYF. Here the CDR3 DNA reads TGTGCCAGCAGCTTAGGATGGGGCAGCTCAGATACGCAGTATTTT.

Concerning this clonotype itself: A clone one base away is much larger, so this may be a read error. The CDR3: CAGSLYRNNEQFF. Written as DNA, the CDR3 is TGTGCCGGCAGCTTATATCGGAACAATGAGCAGTTCTTC. The chain is built from TRBV7-2 and TRBJ2-1, with D uncertain. This CDR3 has 13 amino acids. The germline gives CDR1 SGHTA, CDR2 FQGNSA. Combining the CDR3 with reference TRBV7-2 and TRBJ2-1 gives the whole variable domain GAGVSQSPSNKVTEKGKDVELRCDPISGHTALYWYRQSLGQGLEFLIYFQGNSAPDKSGLPSDRFSAERTGGSVSTLTIQRTQQEDSAVYLCAGSLYRNNEQFFGPGTRLTVL.

In the case of this clonotype: A much larger clone is a single base away; this may be a read error. Since no conserved phenylalanine or tryptophan closes the CDR3, a read error is the likely cause. V gene TRBV6-4 combines with J gene TRBJ2-2, with D uncertain. This CDR3 comprises 13 residues. The V end was cut by 1 base, the J end by 1 base, with 1 base between. The germline gives CDR1 MRHNA, CDR2 SNTAGT. CDR3 sequence: CASSDWNTGELFC. The CDR3 nucleotides read TGTGCCAGCAGTGACTGGAACACCGGGGAGCTGTTTTGT.